This paragraph covers one T cell receptor (beta chain) sequence. The specificity of this receptor is unknown. A read error may produce the germline difference seen at one junction end. The data stem from a study of blood T cells in healthy people across ages (dated by TCRdb to between 2015 and 2016). About the investigation overall: In model experiments, template switching captured roughly one uniquely barcoded TCR beta cDNA molecule for every two T cells. Age-related changes in TCR beta repertoire diversity were measured in the study by deep sequencing normalized with unique cDNA molecular identifiers. The donors were divided into four age groups: young (average around 16 years), middle-aged (approximately 39), aged (under 70) and long-lived (about 84). To avoid experimental bias, donors of different ages were spread randomly across the sequencing lanes. For two donors (one aged 18 to 29 and one aged 80 or older), the study analyzed two additional independent replicas of 1 million unique cDNA reads from the same blood draw.

Receptor amplification or capture employed 5' RACE. A second 7 to 11 cycle PCR used a sample-barcoded 5' primer and a J-beta primer mix. A unique molecular identifier was introduced onto each TCR beta cDNA molecule by a template-switch 5' adaptor carrying 12 random nucleotides. Each sample yielded at least 2.5 million CDR3-containing paired-end reads. First-strand cDNA synthesis was performed from all RNA using the Mint cDNA synthesis kit, with priming by a TRBC-specific oligonucleotide. Following uracil-DNA glycosylase treatment, all cDNA underwent a first 18-cycle PCR with the universal primers M1SS and BC2_uni_R. Processing in the source paper ran as follows. Each sample was normalized by randomly selecting 1 million high-quality reads, each carrying a distinct molecular identifier. Instead of being binned into consensus sequences, reads that shared molecular identifiers were thrown out. MiTCR, with a Q25 quality threshold and the strictest error-elimination algorithm, was used for CDR3 identification, clonotype clustering and error correction. Lower-bound total TCR beta diversity was estimated with a nonparametric unseen species model using Euler transformation. TCRdb reran the public reads through fastp at Q25 and MiXCR, keeping productive beta chains. Every CDR3 protein is listed once, alongside the most common genes and DNA of its rows. None of the V and J calls come from the authors' own analysis; TCRdb made them. In this sample the table shows 1,800,000 or so distinct CDR3 sequences, 39% of which occur a single time. The ten largest clones take up roughly 23% of the sample.

According to the germline V gene, CDR1 reads SGHTA and CDR2 reads FQGNSA. Its CDR3 holds 13 amino acids, cysteine through phenylalanine. The CDR3 DNA has 39 bases and is translated from base 1. Study-level results and caveats: As age increased, observed TCR beta diversity per million T cells dropped in a roughly linear way, and a significant reduction was already evident by age 40. Estimates of total diversity from one million sequenced T cells were regarded as lower bounds and underestimates. Conclusive comparison of naive and antigen-experienced compartments was prevented by the profiling of bulk unsorted PBMCs. Compared with the aged group, the long-lived group had more naive CD4+ T cells, fewer expanded clones and increased TCR diversity, suggesting age selection. Because donor CMV infection status was unknown, age-related changes in expanded clonotypes were potentially confounded. There was a strong correlation between observed TCR beta diversity and the percentage of naive T cells measured by flow cytometry.

Systemically healthy Caucasian individuals from Russia, roughly 40 in total and aged about 6 to 95 years, were included as donors. About 10 milliliters of peripheral blood were drawn from each donor into EDTA-treated Vacutainer tubes. Ficoll-Paque density-gradient centrifugation was used to isolate PBMCs, with at least 6 million per sample. Trizol reagent was used to extract total RNA from the PBMCs, yielding at least 5.5 micrograms per sample. For every donor, flow cytometry on a PBMC aliquot measured the percentage of naive CD45RAhigh/CD27high T cells. Sequenced material: blood. This TCR derives from a human donor in good health. The V and J segments used are TRBV7-2 and TRBJ2-3; perhaps TRBD1 is the D gene, with 5 bases matching. The DNA reads TGTGCCCGCAGCCTTAGTCAGGGCGACACGCAGTATTTT. Its protein product is CARSLSQGDTQYF.